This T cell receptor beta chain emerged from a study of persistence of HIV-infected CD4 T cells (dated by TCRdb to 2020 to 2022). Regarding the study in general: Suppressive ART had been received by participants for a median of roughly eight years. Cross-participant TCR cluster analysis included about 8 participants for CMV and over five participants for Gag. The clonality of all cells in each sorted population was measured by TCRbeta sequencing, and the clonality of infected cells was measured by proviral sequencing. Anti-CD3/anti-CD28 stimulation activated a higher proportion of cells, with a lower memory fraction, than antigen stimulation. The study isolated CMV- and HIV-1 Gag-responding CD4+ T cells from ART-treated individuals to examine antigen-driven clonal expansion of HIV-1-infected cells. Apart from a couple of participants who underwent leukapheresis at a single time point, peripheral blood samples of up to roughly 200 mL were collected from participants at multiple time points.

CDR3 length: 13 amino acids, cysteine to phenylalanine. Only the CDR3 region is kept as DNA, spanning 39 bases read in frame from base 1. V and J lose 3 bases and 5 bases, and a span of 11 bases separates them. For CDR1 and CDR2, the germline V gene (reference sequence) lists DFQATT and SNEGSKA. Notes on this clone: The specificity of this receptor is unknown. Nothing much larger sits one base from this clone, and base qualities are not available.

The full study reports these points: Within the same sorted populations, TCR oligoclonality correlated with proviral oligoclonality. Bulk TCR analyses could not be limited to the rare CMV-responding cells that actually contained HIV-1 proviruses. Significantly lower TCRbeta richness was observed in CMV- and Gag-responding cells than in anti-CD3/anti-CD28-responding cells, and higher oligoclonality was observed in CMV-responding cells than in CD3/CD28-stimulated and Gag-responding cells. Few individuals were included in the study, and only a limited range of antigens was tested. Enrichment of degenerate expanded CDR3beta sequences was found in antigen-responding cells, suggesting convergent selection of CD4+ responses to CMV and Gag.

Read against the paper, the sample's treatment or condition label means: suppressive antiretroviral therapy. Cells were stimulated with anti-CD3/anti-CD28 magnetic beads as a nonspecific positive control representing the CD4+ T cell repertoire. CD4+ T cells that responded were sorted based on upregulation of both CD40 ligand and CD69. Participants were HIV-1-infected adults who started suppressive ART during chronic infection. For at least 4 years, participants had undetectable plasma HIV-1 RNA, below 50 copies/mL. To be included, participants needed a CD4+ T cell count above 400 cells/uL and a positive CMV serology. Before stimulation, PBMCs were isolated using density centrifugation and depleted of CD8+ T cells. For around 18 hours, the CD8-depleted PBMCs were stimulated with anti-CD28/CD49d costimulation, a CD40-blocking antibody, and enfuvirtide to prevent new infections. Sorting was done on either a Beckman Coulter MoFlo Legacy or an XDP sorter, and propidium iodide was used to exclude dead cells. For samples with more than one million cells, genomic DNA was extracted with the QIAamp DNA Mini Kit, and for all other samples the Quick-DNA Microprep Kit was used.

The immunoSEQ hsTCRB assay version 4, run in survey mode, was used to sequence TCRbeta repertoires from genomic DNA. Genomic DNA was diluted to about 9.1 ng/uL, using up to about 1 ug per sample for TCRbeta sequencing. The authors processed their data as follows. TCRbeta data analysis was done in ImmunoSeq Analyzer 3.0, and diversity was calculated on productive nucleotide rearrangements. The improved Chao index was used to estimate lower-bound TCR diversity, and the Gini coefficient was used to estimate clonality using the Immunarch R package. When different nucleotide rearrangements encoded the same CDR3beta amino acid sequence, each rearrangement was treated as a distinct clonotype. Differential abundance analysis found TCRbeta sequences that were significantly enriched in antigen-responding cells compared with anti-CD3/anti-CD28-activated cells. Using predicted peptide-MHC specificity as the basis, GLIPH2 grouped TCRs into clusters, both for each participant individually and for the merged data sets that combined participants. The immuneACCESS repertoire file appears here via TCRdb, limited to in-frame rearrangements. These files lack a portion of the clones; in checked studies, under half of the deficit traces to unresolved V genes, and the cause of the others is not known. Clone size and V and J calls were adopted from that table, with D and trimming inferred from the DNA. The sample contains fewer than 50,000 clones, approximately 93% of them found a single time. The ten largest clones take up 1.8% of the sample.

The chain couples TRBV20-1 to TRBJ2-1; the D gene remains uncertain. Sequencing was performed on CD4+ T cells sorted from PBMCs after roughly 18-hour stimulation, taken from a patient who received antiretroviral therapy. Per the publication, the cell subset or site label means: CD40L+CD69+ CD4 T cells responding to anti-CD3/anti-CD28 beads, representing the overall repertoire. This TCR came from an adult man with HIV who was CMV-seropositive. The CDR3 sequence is CSASHPGHNEQFF. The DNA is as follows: TGCAGTGCTAGTCATCCAGGCCACAATGAGCAGTTCTTC.